This TCR beta chain derives from a study of T cells after yellow fever vaccination. V lost 1 base and J lost 7; bases outside the gene matches: 10. Germline assignment: CDR1 SGHRS and CDR2 YFSETQ. The CDR3 is 15 amino acids. This clonotype was observed a few times. The antigen is undetermined. Production of TCR cDNA was by 5'RACE template switching, which also added a universal primer site and UMIs. One entry per CDR3 protein, called by TCRdb with MiXCR from the 5' RACE reads. The sample lists about 310,000 distinct CDR3 sequences, around 3.6% occurring once. Study results and caveats: Of the clonotypes, a small share occurred in both CD4 and CD8 compartments. Most primary-vaccination clones recurred post-booster (around 95% CD4, more than 85% CD8). Abundant bulk-derived clonotypes could contaminate FACS-sorted repertoires.

The TCR originated in a man between 18 and 29 years old who received the YFV17D yellow fever vaccine. This sequence joins TRBV5-1 and TRBJ2-7, with TRBD1 matching over 8 bases. Material: PBMCs, obtained on the day of the yellow fever booster vaccination. In DNA form, the CDR3 reads TGCGCCAGCAGCTTGCAGGGACAGGTGAGGGGTGAGCAGTACTTC. Protein: CASSLQGQVRGEQYF.